The present entry profiles one T cell receptor beta chain with its context. The antigen is unknown. Some clones are missing from TCRdb's copy, which holds only in-frame ones; the method was immunoSEQ multiplex PCR. The table has 40,000 to 55,000 clones, roughly 84% seen once. The germline V gene encodes CDR1 SGHNT and CDR2 YENEEA. The CDR3 loop spans 14 amino acids. Trimming stripped 6 bases from V and 3 bases from J, with 15 bases between. Noted time point: pretreatment peripheral blood. The record originates from a study of PD-L1 blockade in urothelial cancer. Study in general: The study recovered a median of roughly 140,000 T cells per blood sample.

Study results and limitations: Durable-benefit patients showed greater tumor-associated blood clone expansion at 3 weeks.

This specimen consisted of PBMCs, obtained around atezolizumab (anti-PD-L1) treatment. The J gene is TRBJ2-7, the V gene TRBV11-3, with D perhaps TRBD1 (5 bases). The source of this sequence is a donor at least 40 years old with urothelial cancer. DNA for the CDR3: TGTGCCAGCAGTTCCCTTATGGGGCGCTACGAGCAGTACTTC. Encoded protein: CASSSLMGRYEQYF.